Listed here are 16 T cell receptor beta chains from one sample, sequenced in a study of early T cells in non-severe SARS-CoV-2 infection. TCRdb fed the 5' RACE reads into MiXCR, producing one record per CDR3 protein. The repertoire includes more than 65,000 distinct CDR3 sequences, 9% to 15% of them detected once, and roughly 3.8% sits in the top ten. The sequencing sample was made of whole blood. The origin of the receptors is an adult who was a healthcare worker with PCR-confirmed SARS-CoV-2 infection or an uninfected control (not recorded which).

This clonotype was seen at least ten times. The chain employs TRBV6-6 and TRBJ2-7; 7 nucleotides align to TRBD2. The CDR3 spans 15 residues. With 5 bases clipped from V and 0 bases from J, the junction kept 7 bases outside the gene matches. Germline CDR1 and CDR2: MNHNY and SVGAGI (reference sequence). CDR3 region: CASSPPGGSSYEQYF. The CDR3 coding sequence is TGTGCCAGCAGTCCCCCTGGCGGGAGCTCCTACGAGCAGTACTTC.

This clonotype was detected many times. In DNA form, the CDR3 reads TGTGCCAGCAGCCATCAGGGAATGAACACTGAAGCTTTCTTT. Translation: CASSHQGMNTEAFF. This chain joins TRBV3-1 and TRBJ1-1; D might be TRBD1 (5 bases). The germline V gene has CDR1 LGHDT and CDR2 YNNKEL (reference sequence). The CDR3 loop spans 14 amino acids. V shed 3 bases and J shed 0 bases, with 8 bases lying between them.

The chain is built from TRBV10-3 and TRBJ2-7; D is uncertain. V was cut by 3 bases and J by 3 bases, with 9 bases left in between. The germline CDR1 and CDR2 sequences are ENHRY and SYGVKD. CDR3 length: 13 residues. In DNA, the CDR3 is TGTGCCATCAGTGATGGACGGATCTACGAGCAGTACTTC. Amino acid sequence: CAISDGRIYEQYF.

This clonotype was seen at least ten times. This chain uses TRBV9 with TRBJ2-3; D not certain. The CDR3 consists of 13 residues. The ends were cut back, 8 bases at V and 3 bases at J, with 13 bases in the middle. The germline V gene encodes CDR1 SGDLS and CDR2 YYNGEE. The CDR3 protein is CARAPGETDTQYF. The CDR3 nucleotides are TGTGCCAGGGCCCCCGGAGAGACAGATACGCAGTATTTT.

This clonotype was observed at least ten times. CDR3 sequence: CASSGILGGETQYF. In nucleotides, the CDR3 is TGTGCCAGCAGCGGGATCCTGGGAGGAGAGACCCAGTACTTC. The rearrangement links TRBV9 to TRBJ2-5, with a tentative D call TRBD2 (6 bases). From germline, CDR1 is SGDLS and CDR2 YYNGEE. The V and J ends lost 3 bases and 4 bases respectively, with 13 bases between them. The CDR3 totals 14 residues. The whole variable domain, remainder taken from reference TRBV9 and TRBJ2-5, is DSGVTQTPKHLITATGQRVTLRCSPRSGDLSVYWYQQSLDQGLQFLIQYYNGEERAKGNILERFSAQQFPDLHSELNLSSLELGDSALYFCASSGILGGETQYFGPGTRLLVL.

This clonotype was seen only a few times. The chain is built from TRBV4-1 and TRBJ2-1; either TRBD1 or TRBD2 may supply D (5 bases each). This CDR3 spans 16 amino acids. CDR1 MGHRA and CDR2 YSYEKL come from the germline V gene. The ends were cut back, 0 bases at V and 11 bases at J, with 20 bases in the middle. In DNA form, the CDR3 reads TGCGCCAGCAGCCAAGATTTGACAGCGGTGTATATGAAGCAGTTCTTC. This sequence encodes CASSQDLTAVYMKQFF.

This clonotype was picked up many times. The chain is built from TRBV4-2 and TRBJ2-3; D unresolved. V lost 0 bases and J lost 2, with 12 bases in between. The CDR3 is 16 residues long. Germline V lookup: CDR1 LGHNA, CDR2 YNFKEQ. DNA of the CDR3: TGTGCCAGCAGCCAAGATGTAGCAGGCCTCACAGATACGCAGTATTTT. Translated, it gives CASSQDVAGLTDTQYF.

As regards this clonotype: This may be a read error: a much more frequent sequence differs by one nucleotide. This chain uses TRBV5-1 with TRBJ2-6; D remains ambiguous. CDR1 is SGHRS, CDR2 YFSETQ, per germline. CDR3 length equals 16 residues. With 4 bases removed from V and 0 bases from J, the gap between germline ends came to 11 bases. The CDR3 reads CASSMAASSGANVLTF. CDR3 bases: TGCGCCAGCAGCATGGCAGCCAGCTCTGGGGCCAACGTCCTGACTTTC.

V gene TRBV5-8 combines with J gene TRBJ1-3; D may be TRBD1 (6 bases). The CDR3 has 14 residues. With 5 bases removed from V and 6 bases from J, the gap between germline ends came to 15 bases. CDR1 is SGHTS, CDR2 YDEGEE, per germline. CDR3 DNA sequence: TGTGCCAGCAGTCGCCTGGACAGAAAAAACACCATATATTTT. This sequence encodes CASSRLDRKNTIYF.

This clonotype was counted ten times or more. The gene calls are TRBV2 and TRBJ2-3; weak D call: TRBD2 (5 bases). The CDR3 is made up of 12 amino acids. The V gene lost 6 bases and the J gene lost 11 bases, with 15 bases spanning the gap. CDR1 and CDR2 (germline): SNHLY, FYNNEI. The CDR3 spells CASSLPGSRQYF. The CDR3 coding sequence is TGTGCCAGCAGCCTACCGGGGTCCAGGCAGTATTTT.

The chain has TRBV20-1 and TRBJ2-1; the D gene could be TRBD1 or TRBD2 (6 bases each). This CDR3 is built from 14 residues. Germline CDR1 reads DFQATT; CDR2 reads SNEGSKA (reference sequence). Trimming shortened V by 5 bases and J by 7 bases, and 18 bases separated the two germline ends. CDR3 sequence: CSARDFRGPNEQFF. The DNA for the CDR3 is TGCAGTGCTCGGGACTTCAGGGGCCCAAATGAGCAGTTCTTC.

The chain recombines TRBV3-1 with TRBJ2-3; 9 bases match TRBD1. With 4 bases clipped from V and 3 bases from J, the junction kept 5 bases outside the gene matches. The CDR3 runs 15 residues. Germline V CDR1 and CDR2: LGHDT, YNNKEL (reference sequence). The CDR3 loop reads CASSPGTGYTDTQYF. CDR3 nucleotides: TGTGCCAGCAGCCCCGGGACAGGGTATACAGATACGCAGTATTTT.

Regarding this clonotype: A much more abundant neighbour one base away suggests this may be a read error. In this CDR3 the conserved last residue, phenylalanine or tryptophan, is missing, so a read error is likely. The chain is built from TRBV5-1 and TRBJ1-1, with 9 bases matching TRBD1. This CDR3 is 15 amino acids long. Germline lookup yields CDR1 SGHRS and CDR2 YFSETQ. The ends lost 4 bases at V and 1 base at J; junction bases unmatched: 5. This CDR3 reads CASSVQGATNTEAFL. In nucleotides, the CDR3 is TGCGCCAGCAGCGTACAGGGGGCGACGAACACTGAAGCTTTCCTT.

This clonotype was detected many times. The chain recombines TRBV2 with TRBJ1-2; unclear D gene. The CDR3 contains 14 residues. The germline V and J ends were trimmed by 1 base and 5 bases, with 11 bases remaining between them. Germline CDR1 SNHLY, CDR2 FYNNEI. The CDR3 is CASSEGAAYYGYTF. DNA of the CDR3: TGTGCCAGCAGTGAAGGGGCAGCCTATTATGGCTACACCTTC.

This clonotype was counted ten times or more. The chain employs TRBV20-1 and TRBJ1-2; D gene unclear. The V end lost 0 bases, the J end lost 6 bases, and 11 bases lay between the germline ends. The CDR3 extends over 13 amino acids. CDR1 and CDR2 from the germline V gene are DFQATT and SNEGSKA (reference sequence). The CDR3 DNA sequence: TGCAGTGCTAGAGATGCAAATAAAAATGGCTACACCTTC. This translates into CSARDANKNGYTF.

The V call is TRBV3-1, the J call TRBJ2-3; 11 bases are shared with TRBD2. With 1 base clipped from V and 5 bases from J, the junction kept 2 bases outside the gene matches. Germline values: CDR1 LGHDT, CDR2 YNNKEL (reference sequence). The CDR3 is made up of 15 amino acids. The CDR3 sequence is CASSQAGTSGDTQYF. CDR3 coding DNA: TGTGCCAGCAGCCAAGCCGGGACTAGCGGAGATACGCAGTATTTT.